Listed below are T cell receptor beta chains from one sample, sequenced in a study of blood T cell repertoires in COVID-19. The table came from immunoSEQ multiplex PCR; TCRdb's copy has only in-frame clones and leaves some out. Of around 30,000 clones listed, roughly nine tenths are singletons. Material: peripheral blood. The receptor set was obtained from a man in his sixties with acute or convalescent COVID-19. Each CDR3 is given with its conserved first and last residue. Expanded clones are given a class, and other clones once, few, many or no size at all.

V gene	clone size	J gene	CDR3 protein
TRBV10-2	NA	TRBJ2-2	CASFRTSGRAMNTGELFF
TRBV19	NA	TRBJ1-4	CARKSLRVVDEKLFF
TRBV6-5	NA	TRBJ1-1	CASSYEQGSTEAFF
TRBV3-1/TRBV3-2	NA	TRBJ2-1	CASSPNSGSRGEQFF
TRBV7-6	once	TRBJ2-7	CASSPHIKGGPTYEQYF
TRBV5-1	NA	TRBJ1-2	CASTPGGRTNYGYTF
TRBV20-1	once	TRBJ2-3	CSASRRESTDTQYF
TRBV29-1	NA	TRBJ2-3	CSVEVAGGTDTQYF
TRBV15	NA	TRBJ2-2	CATSRGSTGELFF
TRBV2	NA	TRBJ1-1	CASSGTANTEAFF
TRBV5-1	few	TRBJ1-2	CASSSTGVYGYTF
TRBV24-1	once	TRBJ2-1	CATSDLSWDGLAGVGEQFF
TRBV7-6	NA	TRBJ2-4	CASSSGQGRNIQYF
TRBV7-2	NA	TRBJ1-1	CASTLSTNTEAFF
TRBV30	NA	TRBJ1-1	CAWSALRTEAFF
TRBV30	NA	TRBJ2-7	CAWRAGTGTYEQYF
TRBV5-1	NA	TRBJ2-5	CASSPRGGEETQYF
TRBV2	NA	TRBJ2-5	CASTGQGTSGRAETQYF
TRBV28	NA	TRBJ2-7	CASRGDRPYEQYF
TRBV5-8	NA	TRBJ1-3	CASSYDVQGTGNTIYF
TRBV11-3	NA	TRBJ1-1	CASSLDRGRTEAFF
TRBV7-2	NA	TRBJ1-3	CASSPPASGGNTIYF
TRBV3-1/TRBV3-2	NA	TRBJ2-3	CASTSGDAPSTDTQYF
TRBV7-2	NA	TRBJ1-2	CASSLIGQGGYTF
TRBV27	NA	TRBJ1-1	CASSLQGWTEAFF
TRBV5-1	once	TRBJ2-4	CASRTSGGDIQYF
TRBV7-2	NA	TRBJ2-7	CASSSRQNSYEQYF
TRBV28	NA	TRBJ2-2	CASSLLTGELFF
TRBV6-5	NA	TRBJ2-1	CASSYFSGSGNEQFF
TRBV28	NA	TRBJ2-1	CASSLPTGQGNEQFF
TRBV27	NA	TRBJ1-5	CASRRAGGSNQPQHF
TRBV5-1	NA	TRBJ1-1	CASSLAPGFSTAEAFF
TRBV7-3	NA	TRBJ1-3	CASSLNPGGAGNTIYF
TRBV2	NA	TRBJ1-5	CASRSGLGSGQPQHF
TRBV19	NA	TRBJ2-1	CASSALTSGTREQFF
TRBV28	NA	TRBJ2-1	CASRGTFEQFF
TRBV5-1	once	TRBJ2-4	CASSPLGDESKNIQYF
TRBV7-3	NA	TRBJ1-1	CASSLNGGAGNTEAFF
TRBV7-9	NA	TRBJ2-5	CASSTTAGQETQYF
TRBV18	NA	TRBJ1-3	CASSPTGDRGNTIYF
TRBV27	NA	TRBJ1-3	CASSPTPRVHSGNTIYF
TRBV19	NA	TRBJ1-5	CASSTRTGGGLRKNNQPQHF
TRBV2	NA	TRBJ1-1	CASSNINRDTEAFF
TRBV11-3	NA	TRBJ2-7	CASSPTRNTYEQYF
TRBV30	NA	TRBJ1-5	CAWSVGAGGQPQHF
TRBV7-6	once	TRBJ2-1	CASSFRQGAINEQFF